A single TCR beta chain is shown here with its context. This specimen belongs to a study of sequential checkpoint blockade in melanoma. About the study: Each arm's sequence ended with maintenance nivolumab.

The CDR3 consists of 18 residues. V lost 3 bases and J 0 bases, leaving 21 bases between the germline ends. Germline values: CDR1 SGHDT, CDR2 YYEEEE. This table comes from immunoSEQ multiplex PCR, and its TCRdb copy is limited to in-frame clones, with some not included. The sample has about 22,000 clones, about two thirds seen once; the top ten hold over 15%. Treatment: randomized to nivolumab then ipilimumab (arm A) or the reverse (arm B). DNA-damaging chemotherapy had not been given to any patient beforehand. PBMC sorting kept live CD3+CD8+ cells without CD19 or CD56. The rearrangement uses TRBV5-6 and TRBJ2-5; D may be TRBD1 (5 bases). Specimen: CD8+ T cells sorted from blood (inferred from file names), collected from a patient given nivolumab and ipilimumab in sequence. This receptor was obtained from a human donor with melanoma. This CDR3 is CASSSSLLDKIDQETQYF. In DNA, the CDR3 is TGTGCCAGCAGCTCTTCCCTATTGGACAAAATAGACCAAGAGACCCAGTACTTC.